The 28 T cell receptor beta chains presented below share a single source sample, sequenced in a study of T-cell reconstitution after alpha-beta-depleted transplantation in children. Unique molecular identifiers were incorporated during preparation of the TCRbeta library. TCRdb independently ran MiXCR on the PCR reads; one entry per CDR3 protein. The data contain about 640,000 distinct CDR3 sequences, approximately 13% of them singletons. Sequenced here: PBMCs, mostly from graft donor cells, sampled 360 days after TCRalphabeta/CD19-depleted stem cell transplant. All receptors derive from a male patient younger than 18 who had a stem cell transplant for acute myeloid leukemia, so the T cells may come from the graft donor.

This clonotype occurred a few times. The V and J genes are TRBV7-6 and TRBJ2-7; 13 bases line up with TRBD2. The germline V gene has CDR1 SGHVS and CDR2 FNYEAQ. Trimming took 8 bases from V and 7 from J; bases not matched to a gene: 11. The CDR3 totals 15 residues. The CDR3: CASWGGLAGNNEQYF. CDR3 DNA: TGTGCCAGCTGGGGGGGACTAGCGGGAAATAATGAGCAGTACTTC.

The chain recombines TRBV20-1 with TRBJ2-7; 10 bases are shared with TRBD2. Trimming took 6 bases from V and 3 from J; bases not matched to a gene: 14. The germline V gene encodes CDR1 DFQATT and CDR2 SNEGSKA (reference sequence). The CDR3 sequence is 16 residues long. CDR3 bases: TGCAGTGCAACGCCCCTAGCGGGAGAAACAGGCTACGAGCAGTACTTC. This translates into CSATPLAGETGYEQYF.

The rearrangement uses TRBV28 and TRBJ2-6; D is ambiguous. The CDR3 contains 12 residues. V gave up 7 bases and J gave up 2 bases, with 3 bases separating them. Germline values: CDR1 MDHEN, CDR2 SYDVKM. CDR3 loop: CASNPGANVLTF. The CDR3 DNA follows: TGTGCCAGCAACCCTGGGGCCAACGTCCTGACTTTC.

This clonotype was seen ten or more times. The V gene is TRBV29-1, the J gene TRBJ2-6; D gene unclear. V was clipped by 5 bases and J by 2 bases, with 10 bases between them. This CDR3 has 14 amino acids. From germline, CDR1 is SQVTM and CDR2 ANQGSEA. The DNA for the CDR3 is TGCAGCGTTAGGTGGCAGACTGGGGCCAACGTCCTGACTTTC. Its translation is CSVRWQTGANVLTF. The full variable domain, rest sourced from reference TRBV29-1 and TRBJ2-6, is SAVISQKPSRDICQRGTSLTIQCQVDSQVTMMFWYRQQPGQSLTLIATANQGSEATYESGFVIDKFPISRPNLTFSTLTVSNMSPEDSSIYLCSVRWQTGANVLTFGAGSRLTVL.

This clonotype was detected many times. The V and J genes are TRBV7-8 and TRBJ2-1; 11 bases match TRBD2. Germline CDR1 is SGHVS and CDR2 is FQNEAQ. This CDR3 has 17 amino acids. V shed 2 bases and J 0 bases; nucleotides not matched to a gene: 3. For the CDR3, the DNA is TGTGCCAGCAGCTTATACGGGACTAGCGGCTCCTACAATGAGCAGTTCTTC. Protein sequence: CASSLYGTSGSYNEQFF.

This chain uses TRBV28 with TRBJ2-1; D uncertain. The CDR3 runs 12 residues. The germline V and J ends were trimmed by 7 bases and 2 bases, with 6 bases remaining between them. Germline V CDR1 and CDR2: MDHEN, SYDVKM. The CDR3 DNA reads TGTGCCAGCAAAAAGACCTACAATGAGCAGTTCTTC. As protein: CASKKTYNEQFF.

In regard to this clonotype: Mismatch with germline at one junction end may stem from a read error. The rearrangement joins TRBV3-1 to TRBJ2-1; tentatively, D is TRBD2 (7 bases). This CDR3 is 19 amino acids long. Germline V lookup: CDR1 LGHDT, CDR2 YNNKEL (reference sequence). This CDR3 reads CACSQVPPGGHPWVDEQFF. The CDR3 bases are TGTGCCTGCAGCCAAGTTCCCCCGGGGGGACATCCCTGGGTGGATGAGCAGTTCTTC.

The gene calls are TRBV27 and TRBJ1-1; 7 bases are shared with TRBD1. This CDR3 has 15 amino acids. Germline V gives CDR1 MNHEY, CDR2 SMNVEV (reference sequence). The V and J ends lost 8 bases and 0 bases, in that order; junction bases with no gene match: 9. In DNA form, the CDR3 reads TGTGCCAGCCATCGCAGGGGGGGTATGAACACTGAAGCTTTCTTT. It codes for CASHRRGGMNTEAFF.

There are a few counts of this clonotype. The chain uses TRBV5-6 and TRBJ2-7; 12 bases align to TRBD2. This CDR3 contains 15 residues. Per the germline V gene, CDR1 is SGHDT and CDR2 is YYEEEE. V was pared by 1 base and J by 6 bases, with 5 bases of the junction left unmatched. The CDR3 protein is CASSLRASGRAEQYF. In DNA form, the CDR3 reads TGTGCCAGCAGCTTGCGGGCTAGCGGGAGGGCCGAGCAGTACTTC.

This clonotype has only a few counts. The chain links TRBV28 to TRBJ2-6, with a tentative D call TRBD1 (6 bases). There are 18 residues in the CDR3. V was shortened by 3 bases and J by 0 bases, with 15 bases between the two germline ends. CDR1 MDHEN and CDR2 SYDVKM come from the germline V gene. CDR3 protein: CASSFRAGVSSGANVLTF. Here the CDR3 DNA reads TGTGCCAGCAGTTTTCGAGCAGGGGTAAGCTCTGGGGCCAACGTCCTGACTTTC.

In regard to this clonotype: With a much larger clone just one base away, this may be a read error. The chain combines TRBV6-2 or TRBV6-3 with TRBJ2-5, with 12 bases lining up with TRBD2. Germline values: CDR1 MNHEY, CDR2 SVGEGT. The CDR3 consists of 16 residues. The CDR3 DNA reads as TGTGCCAGCAGTCGACCCCAGCTAGCGGGAGGGGGTAACGAGGGCTTC. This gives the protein CASSRPQLAGGGNEGF.

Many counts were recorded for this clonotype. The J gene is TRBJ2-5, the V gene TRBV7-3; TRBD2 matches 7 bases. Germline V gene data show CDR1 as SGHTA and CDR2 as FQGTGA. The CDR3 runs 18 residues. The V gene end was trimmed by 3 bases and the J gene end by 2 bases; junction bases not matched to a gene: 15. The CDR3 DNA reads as TGTGCCAGCAGCTTGAGGCCCATAGGACTAGTGCCTCAAGAGACCCAGTACTTC. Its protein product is CASSLRPIGLVPQETQYF.

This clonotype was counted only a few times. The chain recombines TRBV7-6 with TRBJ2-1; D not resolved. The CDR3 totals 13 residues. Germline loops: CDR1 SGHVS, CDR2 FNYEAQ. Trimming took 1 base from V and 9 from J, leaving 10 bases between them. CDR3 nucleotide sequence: TGTGCCAGCAGCTTAGTACCTCTCGGTGAGCAGTTCTTC. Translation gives CASSLVPLGEQFF.

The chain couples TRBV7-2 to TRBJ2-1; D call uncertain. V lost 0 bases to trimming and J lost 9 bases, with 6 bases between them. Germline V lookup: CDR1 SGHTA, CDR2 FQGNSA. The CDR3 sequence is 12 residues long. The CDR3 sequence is CASSLAGIEQFF. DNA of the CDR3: TGTGCCAGCAGCTTAGCAGGGATTGAGCAGTTCTTC.

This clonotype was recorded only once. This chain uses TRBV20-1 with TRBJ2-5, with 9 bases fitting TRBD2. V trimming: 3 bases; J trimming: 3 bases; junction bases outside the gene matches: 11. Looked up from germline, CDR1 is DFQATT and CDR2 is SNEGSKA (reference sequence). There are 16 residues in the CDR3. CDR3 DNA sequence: TGCAGTGCTAGTTTAAAGGCGGGAGGGCCAAAAGAGACCCAGTACTTC. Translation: CSASLKAGGPKETQYF.

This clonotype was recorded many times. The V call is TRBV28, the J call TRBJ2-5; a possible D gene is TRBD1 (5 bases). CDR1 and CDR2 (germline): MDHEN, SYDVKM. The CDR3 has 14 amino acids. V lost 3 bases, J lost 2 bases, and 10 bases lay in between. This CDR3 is CASSFLAGQETQYF. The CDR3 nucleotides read TGTGCCAGCAGTTTCCTGGCAGGGCAAGAGACCCAGTACTTC.

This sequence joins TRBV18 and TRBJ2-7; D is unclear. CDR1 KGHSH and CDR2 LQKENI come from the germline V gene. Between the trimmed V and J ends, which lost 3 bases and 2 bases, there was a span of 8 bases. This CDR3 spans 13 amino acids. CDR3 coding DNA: TGTGCCAGCTCACCGGAACTGCCCTACGAGCAGTACTTC. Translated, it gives CASSPELPYEQYF. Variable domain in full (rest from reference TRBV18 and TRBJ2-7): NAGVMQNPRHLVRRRGQEARLRCSPMKGHSHVYWYRQLPEEGLKFMVYLQKENIIDESGMPKERFSAEFPKEGPSILRIQQVVRGDSAAYFCASSPELPYEQYFGPGTRLTVT.

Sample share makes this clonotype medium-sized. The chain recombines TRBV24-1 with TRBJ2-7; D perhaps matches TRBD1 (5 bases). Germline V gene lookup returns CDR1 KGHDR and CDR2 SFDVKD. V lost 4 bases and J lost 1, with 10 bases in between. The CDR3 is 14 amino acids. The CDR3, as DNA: TGTGCCACCAGTGAGGCGGACATGTCCTACGAGCAGTACGTC. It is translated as CATSEADMSYEQYV.

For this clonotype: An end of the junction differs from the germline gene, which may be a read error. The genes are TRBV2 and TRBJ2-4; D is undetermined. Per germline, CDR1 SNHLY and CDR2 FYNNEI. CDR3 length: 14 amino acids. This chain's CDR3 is CPSSGYRGKNIQYF. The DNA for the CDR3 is TGTCCCAGCAGTGGCTATCGAGGCAAAAACATTCAGTACTTC.

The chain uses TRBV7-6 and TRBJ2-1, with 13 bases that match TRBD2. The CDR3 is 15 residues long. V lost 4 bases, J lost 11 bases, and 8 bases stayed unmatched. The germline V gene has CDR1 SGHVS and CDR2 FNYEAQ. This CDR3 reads CASSSGTSGMGKQFF. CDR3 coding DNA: TGTGCCAGCAGCTCCGGGACTAGCGGGATGGGAAAGCAGTTCTTC. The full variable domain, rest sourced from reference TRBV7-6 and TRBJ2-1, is GAGVSQSPRYKVTKRGQDVALRCDPISGHVSLYWYRQALGQGPEFLTYFNYEAQQDKSGLPNDRFSAERPEGSISTLTIQRTEQRDSAMYRCASSSGTSGMGKQFFGPGTRLTVL.

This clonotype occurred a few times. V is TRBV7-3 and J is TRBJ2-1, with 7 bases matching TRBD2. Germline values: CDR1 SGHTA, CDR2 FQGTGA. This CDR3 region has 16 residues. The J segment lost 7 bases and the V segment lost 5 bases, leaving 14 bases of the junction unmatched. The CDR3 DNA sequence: TGTGCCAGCAGCCCCGCAGGACTAGTTTTTGGTAATGAGCAGTTCTTC. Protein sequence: CASSPAGLVFGNEQFF.

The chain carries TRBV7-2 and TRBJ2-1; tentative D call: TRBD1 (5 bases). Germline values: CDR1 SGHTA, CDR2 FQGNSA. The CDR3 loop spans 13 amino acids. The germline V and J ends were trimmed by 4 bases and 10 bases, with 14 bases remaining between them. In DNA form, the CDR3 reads TGTGCCAGCAGCTGGGGCCAAATGGGCGAGCAGTTCTTC. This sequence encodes CASSWGQMGEQFF.

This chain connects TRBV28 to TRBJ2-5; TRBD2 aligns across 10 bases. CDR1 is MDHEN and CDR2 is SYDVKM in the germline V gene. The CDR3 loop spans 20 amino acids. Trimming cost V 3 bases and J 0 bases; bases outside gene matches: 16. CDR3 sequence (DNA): TGTGCCAGCAGTTTCCATAAATGGTGGGGGACTAGCGAGCACCAAGAGACCCAGTACTTC. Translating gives CASSFHKWWGTSEHQETQYF.

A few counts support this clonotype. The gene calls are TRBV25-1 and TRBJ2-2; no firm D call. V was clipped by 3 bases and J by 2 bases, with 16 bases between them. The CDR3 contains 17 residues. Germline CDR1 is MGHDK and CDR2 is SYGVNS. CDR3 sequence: CASSDKPGPSNTGELFF. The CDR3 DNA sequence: TGTGCCAGCAGTGACAAACCCGGGCCCTCAAACACCGGGGAGCTGTTTTTT.

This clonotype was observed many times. CDR3 protein: CSVDLGPYEQYF. The CDR3 DNA reads as TGCAGCGTTGATCTGGGGCCATACGAGCAGTACTTC. The chain has TRBV29-1 and TRBJ2-7; the D gene is possibly TRBD1 (5 bases). The V end lost 3 bases, the J end lost 4 bases, and 10 bases lay between the germline ends. Germline CDR1 is SQVTM and CDR2 is ANQGSEA. This CDR3 is 12 amino acids long.

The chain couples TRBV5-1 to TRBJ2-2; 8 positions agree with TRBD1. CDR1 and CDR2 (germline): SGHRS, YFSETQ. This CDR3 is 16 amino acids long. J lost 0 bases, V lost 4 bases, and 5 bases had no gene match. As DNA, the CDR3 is TGCGCCAGCAGCCCTGGACAGGGCTCGAACACCGGGGAGCTGTTTTTT. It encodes CASSPGQGSNTGELFF.

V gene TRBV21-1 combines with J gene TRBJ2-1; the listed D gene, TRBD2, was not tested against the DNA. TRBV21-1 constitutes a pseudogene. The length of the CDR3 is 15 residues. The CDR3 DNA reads TGTGCCAGCAGCCGATCTAGCGGGAGGACGAATGAGCAGTTCTTC. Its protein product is CASSRSSGRTNEQFF.

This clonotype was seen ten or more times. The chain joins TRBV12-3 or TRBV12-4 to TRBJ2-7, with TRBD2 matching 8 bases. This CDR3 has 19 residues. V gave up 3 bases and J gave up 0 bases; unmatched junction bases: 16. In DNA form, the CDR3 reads TGTGCCAGCAGTTTCCAAGGGGGGGTAGCGGGGCTACTCTCCTACGAGCAGTACTTC. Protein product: CASSFQGGVAGLLSYEQYF.